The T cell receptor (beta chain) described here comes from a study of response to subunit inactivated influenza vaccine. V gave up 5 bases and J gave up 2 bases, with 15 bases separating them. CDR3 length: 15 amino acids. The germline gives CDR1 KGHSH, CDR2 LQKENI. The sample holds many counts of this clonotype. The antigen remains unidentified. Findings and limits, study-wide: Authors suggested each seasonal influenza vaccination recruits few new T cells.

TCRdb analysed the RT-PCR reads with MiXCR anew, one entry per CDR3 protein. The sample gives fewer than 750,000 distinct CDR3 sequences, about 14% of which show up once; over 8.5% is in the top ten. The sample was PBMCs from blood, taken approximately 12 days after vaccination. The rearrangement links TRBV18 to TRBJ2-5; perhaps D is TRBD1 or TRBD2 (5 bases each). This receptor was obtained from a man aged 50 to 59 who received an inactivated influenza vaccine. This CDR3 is CASSATGATQETQYF. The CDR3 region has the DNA TGTGCCAGCTCAGCCACCGGGGCTACACAAGAGACCCAGTACTTC.